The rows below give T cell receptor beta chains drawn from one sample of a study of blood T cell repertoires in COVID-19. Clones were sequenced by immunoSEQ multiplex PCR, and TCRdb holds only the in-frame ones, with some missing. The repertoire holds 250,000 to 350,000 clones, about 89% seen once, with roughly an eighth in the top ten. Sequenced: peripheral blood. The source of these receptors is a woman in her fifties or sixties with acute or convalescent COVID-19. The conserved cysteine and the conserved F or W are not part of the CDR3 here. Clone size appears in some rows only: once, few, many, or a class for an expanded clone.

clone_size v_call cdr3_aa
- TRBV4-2 ASSQRGGGDNEQF
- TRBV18 ASSPTAIRQGAGELF
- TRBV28 ASSPTSGSSEQY
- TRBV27 ASSLNDRVGNTIY
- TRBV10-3 ATGYEQY
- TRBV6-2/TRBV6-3 ASSEPGIGYEQY
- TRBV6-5 ASTPSPGELF
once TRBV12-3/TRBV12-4 ASSLVQGYEQF
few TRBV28 ASSLFPSYGYT
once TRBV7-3 ASSSTGTSGGEGQF
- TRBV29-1 SATRQGAYEQY
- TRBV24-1 ATSYRVEEQF
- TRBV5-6 ASSQGSNQPQH
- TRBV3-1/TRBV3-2 ASRTQGTNSPLH
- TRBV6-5 ASSNLGGGRAF
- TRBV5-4 ASSMPGASGTKTQY
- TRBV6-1 ASSAFRQGSNQPQH
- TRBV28 ASSPTGAGGYT
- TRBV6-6 ASSRGTGEKLF
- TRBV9 ASSVSGFEDEQF
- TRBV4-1 ASSQDPGRAKNTEAF
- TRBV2 ASREDEDYGYT
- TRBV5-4 ASSLGLAAYEQF
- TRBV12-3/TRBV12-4 ASTIGQGATQH
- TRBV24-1 ATSEAGTGEEQY
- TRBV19 ASGQGIGYNEQF
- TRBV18 ASSRDTYNSPLH
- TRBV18 ASSPNRGAGTNEKLF
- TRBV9 ASSPRPGTSDYNEQF
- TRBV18 ASSPSGATTTNEKLF
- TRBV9 ASSVRDRGNYEQY
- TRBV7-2 ASSLGDRGLYEQY
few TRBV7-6 ASSLARQGNTEAF
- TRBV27 ASRTSGAAGYT
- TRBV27 ASSLTGRGWEQY
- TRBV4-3 ASSQDPEDSGNTIY
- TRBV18 ASSVAGTVNQPQH
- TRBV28 ASRGEGQFL
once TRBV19 ASSMKGTGSYGYT
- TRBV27 ASSLQGNQPQH
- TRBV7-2 ASSLGGSFEAF
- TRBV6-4 ASSQGWNTGELF
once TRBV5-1 ASSLDRPASGNTIY